This entry concerns a single T cell receptor (beta chain). Treatment of the sample: approximately 18 received Ad26.COV2.S at low or high dose, single or two shots; several received placebo; per-sample allocation not given. Sampling took place 63 days after the first vaccine or placebo injection. This sample was included in a study of Ad26.COV2.S vaccination and SARS-CoV-2 variants. TCRdb keeps only in-frame clones here, not all; method: immunoSEQ multiplex PCR. The sample lists some 420,000 clones; approximately 88% were seen once. The V segment lost 6 bases and the J segment 0 bases; nucleotides outside the gene matches: 10. Germline CDR1 and CDR2: LGHDT and YNNKEL (reference sequence). The length of the CDR3 is 18 residues.

Material: peripheral blood, obtained in a trial of Ad26.COV2.S vaccine versus placebo. The TCR was taken from a person aged 18-60 years who received the Ad26.COV2.S COVID-19 vaccine or a placebo. This rearrangement joins TRBV3-1 (or the pseudogene TRBV3-2) to TRBJ2-3, with 12 bases that match TRBD2. Here the CDR3 DNA reads TGTGCCAGCAGACGCGGACTAGCGGGGCCCCTTAGCACAGATACGCAGTATTTT. It codes for CASRRGLAGPLSTDTQYF.